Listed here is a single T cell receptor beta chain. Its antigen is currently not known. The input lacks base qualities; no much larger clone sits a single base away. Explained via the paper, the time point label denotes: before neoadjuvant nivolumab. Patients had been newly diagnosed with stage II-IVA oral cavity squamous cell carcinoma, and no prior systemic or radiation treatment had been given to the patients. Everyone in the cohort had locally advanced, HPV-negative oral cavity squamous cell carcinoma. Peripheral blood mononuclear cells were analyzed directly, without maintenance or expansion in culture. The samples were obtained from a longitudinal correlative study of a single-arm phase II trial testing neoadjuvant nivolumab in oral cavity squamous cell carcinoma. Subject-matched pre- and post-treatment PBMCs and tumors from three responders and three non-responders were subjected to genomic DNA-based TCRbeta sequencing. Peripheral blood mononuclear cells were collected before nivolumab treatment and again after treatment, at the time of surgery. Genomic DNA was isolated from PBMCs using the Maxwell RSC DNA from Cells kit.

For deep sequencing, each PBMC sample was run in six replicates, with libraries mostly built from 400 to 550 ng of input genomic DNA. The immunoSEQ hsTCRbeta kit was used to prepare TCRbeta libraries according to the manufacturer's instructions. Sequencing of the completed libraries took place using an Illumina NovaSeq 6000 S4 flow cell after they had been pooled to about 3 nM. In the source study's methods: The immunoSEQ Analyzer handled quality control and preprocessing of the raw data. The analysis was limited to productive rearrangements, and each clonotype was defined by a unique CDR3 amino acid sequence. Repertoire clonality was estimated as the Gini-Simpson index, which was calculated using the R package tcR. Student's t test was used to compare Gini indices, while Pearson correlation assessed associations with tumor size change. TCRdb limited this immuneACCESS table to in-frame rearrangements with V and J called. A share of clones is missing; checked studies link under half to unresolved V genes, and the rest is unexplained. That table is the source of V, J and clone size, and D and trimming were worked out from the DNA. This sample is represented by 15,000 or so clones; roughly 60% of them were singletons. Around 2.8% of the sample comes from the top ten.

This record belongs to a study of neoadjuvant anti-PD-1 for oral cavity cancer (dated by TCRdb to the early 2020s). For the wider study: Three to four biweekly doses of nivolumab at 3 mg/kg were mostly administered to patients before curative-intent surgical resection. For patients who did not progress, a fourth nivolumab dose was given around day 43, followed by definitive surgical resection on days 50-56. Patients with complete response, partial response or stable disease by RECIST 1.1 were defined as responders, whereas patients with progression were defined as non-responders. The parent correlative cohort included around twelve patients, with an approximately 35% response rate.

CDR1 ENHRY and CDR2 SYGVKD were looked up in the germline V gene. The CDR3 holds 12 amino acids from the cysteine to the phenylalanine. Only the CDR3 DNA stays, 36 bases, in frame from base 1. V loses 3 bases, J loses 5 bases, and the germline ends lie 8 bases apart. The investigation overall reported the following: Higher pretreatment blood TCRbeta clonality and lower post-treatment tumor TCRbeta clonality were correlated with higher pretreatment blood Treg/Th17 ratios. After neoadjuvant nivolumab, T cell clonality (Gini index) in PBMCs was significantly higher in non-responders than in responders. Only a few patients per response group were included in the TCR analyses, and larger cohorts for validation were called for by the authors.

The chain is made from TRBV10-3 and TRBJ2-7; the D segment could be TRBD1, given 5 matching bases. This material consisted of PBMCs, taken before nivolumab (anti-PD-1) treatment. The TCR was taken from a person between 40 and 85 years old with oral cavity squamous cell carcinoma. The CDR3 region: CAISESRDEQYF. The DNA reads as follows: TGTGCCATCAGTGAATCCAGGGACGAGCAGTACTTC.